The 29 T cell receptor beta chains below all came from one sample that was sequenced in a study of early T cells in non-severe SARS-CoV-2 infection. TCRdb reprocessed the 5' RACE reads with MiXCR, giving one entry per CDR3 protein. Of roughly 56,000 distinct CDR3 sequences listed, roughly a tenth are singletons. Sequenced material: whole blood. The receptors were gathered from an adult who was a healthcare worker with PCR-confirmed SARS-CoV-2 infection or an uninfected control (not recorded which).

The sample holds many counts of this clonotype. This chain joins TRBV11-1 and TRBJ2-1; a weak D match, TRBD2 (7 bases). V lost 2 bases and J 10 bases, leaving 18 bases between the germline ends. CDR1 and CDR2 from the germline V gene are SGHAT and FQDESV (reference sequence). This CDR3 has 15 amino acids. The DNA for the CDR3 is TGTGCCAGCAGCTTATTACGGGGGGCTATCGTCGAGCAGTTCTTC. This gives the protein CASSLLRGAIVEQFF.

This clonotype was recorded a few times. This chain joins TRBV14 and TRBJ2-7; D ambiguous. The CDR3 length is 15 residues. V lost 1 base, J lost 2 bases, and 12 bases lay in between. The germline V gene encodes CDR1 SGHDN and CDR2 FVKESK. CDR3 sequence (DNA): TGTGCCAGCAGCCAAGTCCATTTTCAACCCTACGAGCAGTACTTC. It yields the protein CASSQVHFQPYEQYF. Combining the CDR3 with reference TRBV14 and TRBJ2-7 gives the whole variable domain EAGVTQFPSHSVIEKGQTVTLRCDPISGHDNLYWYRRVMGKEIKFLLHFVKESKQDESGMPNNRFLAERTGGTYSTLKVQPAELEDSGVYFCASSQVHFQPYEQYFGPGTRLTVT.

Ten or more counts support this clonotype. The chain joins TRBV4-1 to TRBJ1-5; D is perhaps TRBD1 (6 bases). Trimming cost V 2 bases and J 6 bases, with 26 bases left between them. Germline CDR1 reads MGHRA; CDR2 reads YSYEKL. CDR3 length: 19 amino acids. The CDR3 nucleotides read TGCGCCAGCAGCCAATGGGTGGACAGCTCCTTTCGCCGGGGTCAGCCCCAGCATTTT. This sequence encodes CASSQWVDSSFRRGQPQHF.

There are many counts of this clonotype. The rearrangement uses TRBV19 and TRBJ2-1; tentatively, D is TRBD1 or TRBD2 (6 bases each). Germline CDR1 is LNHDA and CDR2 is SQIVND (reference sequence). The CDR3 contains 15 residues. V gave up 6 bases and J gave up 7 bases, with 19 bases separating them. The CDR3: CASRLGWGARNEQFF. Written as DNA, the CDR3 is TGTGCCAGTAGGCTAGGATGGGGGGCGCGGAATGAGCAGTTCTTC.

Many counts were recorded for this clonotype. The chain combines TRBV11-2 with TRBJ2-3; 9 nucleotides match TRBD2. This CDR3 is built from 20 residues. Per germline, CDR1 SGHAT and CDR2 FQNNGV. Trimming removed 2 bases from V and 2 bases from J; junction bases left unmatched: 17. The CDR3 protein is CASSLSYSNSGSLTTDTQYF. CDR3 nucleotides: TGTGCCAGCAGCTTATCATATTCTAATAGCGGGAGCCTTACCACAGATACGCAGTATTTT.

The J gene is TRBJ2-1, the V gene TRBV13; 7 bases line up with TRBD2. This CDR3 contains 16 residues. The V and J ends lost 7 bases and 4 bases, in that order; junction bases with no gene match: 13. CDR1 PRHDT and CDR2 FYEKMQ come from the germline V gene (reference sequence). CDR3 residues: CASTPEEGAGYNEQFF. DNA for the CDR3: TGTGCCAGCACCCCTGAGGAGGGAGCGGGATACAATGAGCAGTTCTTC.

The table lists this clonotype with many counts. The J gene is TRBJ1-2, the V gene TRBV20-1, with D tentatively TRBD1 (5 bases). Germline CDR1 reads DFQATT; CDR2 reads SNEGSKA (reference sequence). The V gene lost 1 base and the J gene lost 4 bases, with 19 bases spanning the gap. The CDR3 runs to 16 residues. CDR3 sequence reads: CSARVGDASSSYGYTF. In DNA form, the CDR3 reads TGCAGTGCTAGAGTAGGGGACGCCAGTTCAAGCTATGGCTACACCTTC.

The chain recombines TRBV29-1 with TRBJ2-7; D is unclear. The CDR3 is 12 residues long. Trimming removed 2 bases from V and 2 bases from J, with 7 bases in between. Germline CDR1 reads SQVTM; CDR2 reads ANQGSEA. CDR3: CSVETAPYEQYF. In nucleotides, the CDR3 is TGCAGCGTTGAAACGGCACCCTACGAGCAGTACTTC.

V and J are TRBV10-3 and TRBJ1-2; D gene uncertain. Germline CDR1 ENHRY, CDR2 SYGVKD. V dropped 2 bases and J dropped 3 bases, with 4 bases sitting between them. There are 12 residues in the CDR3. Here the CDR3 reads CAISEGDYGYTF. The CDR3 DNA is TGTGCCATCAGTGAGGGAGACTATGGCTACACCTTC.

This clonotype was detected a few times. The CDR3 region is CASSEVFRNHYGYTF. CDR3 DNA sequence: TGTGCCAGCAGTGAAGTATTCAGGAATCACTATGGCTACACCTTC. The chain couples TRBV6-1 to TRBJ1-2; D is unclear. Trimming left V 1 base short and J 3 bases short, with 12 bases between. CDR1 is MNHNS, CDR2 SASEGT, per germline. This CDR3 region has 15 residues.

This clonotype was counted at least ten times. The chain is built from TRBV5-4 and TRBJ2-7, with TRBD2 matching 8 bases. The CDR3 length is 16 residues. Losses at the gene ends were 0 bases for V and 1 base for J; bases not matched to a gene: 6. CDR1 is SGHNT, CDR2 YYREEE, per germline (reference sequence). The CDR3, as DNA: TGTGCCAGCAGCTTGGGCGGGGGGTTCTCGTCCTACGAGCAGTACTTC. This translates into CASSLGGGFSSYEQYF.

This clonotype was picked up a small number of times. The chain carries TRBV5-1 and TRBJ2-2; D may be TRBD1 (5 bases). The CDR3 extends over 16 amino acids. CDR1 and CDR2 from the germline V gene are SGHRS and YFSETQ. Deletions cut 2 bases from V and 6 bases from J, with 17 bases between. The CDR3 bases are TGCGCCAGCAGCTTTATTGGCGGACAAATCGCCGGGGAGCTGTTTTTT. Amino acids: CASSFIGGQIAGELFF.

This clonotype was counted a few times. The chain uses TRBV20-1 and TRBJ2-3; a weak D match, TRBD2 (5 bases). Looked up from germline, CDR1 is DFQATT and CDR2 is SNEGSKA (reference sequence). V dropped 6 bases and J dropped 5 bases, with 18 bases sitting between them. The CDR3 runs to 14 residues. This chain's CDR3 is CSAPEESGIDTQYF. The CDR3 DNA is TGCAGTGCACCGGAGGAGTCGGGTATAGATACGCAGTATTTT.

This clonotype was observed at least ten times. This chain joins TRBV4-1 and TRBJ1-2, with D possibly being TRBD1 (5 bases). Per the germline V gene, CDR1 is MGHRA and CDR2 is YSYEKL. CDR3 length: 14 amino acids. The V end was cut by 1 base, the J end by 4 bases, with 10 bases between. The CDR3 sequence: CASSQGSGAYGYTF. CDR3 bases: TGCGCCAGCAGCCAAGGTTCTGGGGCCTATGGCTACACCTTC.

This clonotype appeared many times. The gene calls are TRBV3-1 and TRBJ2-7; D is unclear. This CDR3 spans 13 amino acids. Trimming left V 4 bases short and J 0 bases short, with 7 bases between. Germline V CDR1 and CDR2: LGHDT, YNNKEL (reference sequence). CDR3 amino acids: CASSRPSSYEQYF. CDR3 nucleotide sequence: TGTGCCAGCAGCCGACCCAGCTCCTACGAGCAGTACTTC.

Remarks on this clonotype: Since a much larger clone is just one base distant, this may be a read error. The conserved phenylalanine or tryptophan is not found at the CDR3 terminus, so this likely reflects a read error. The chain couples TRBV5-1 to TRBJ2-7, with 8 bases matching TRBD1. This CDR3 contains 15 residues. Germline V gene lookup returns CDR1 SGHRS and CDR2 YFSETQ. V was pared by 4 bases and J by 6 bases, with 12 bases of the junction left unmatched. CDR3 residues: CASSPDRALGSEQYY. The CDR3 DNA reads as TGCGCCAGCAGCCCGGACAGGGCATTAGGTTCCGAGCAGTACTAC.

This clonotype was picked up many times. The genes are TRBV19 and TRBJ2-3; 13 nucleotides align to TRBD2. This CDR3 has 18 residues. From germline, CDR1 is LNHDA and CDR2 SQIVND (reference sequence). V lost 5 bases, J lost 0 bases, and 8 bases stayed unmatched. DNA for the CDR3: TGTGCCAGTAGTCTCGGACTAGCGGGAGCGATTAGCACAGATACGCAGTATTTT. This encodes CASSLGLAGAISTDTQYF.

In its sample, this clonotype was seen many times. The gene calls are TRBV30 and TRBJ1-6; the D gene is possibly TRBD1 (5 bases). CDR3 length equals 15 residues. V was trimmed by 7 bases and J by 8 bases, leaving 21 bases between them. In germline, CDR1 is GTSNPN, CDR2 SVGIG (reference sequence). CDR3 DNA: TGTGCCTCGAAACCGGGACCGCTGTATTATTCACCCCTCCACTTT. Protein product: CASKPGPLYYSPLHF.

This clonotype was detected many times. The chain joins TRBV7-3 to TRBJ2-7; the D call may be TRBD1 or TRBD2 (5 bases each). From germline, CDR1 is SGHTA and CDR2 FQGTGA. The CDR3 consists of 15 residues. Trimming cost V 0 bases and J 5 bases, with 14 bases left between them. CDR3 amino acids: CASSLTGPSTDEQYF. The CDR3 coding sequence is TGTGCCAGCAGCTTAACGGGACCCTCGACGGACGAGCAGTACTTC.

This clonotype has more than one count but fewer than ten. The V gene is TRBV20-1, the J gene TRBJ2-7; TRBD2 matches 9 bases. The germline V gene has CDR1 DFQATT and CDR2 SNEGSKA (reference sequence). The CDR3 runs 13 residues. After removal of 3 bases from V and 7 bases from J, the junction contained 7 bases not matched to a gene. DNA of the CDR3: TGCAGTGCTAGGGTTAGCGGGAGTCGTGAGCAGTACTTC. Its protein product is CSARVSGSREQYF.

This clonotype turned up a few times. The chain has TRBV24-1 and TRBJ2-2; D possibly corresponds to TRBD2 (6 bases). The CDR3 has 13 amino acids. CDR1 and CDR2 (germline): KGHDR, SFDVKD. Trimming removed 6 bases at V and 6 bases at J, with 10 bases between. The CDR3 loop is CATSYGGAGELFF. CDR3 bases: TGTGCCACCAGTTACGGAGGGGCCGGGGAGCTGTTTTTT.

This clonotype was seen at least ten times. This chain connects TRBV7-3 to TRBJ2-1; TRBD1 or TRBD2 may be the D gene (5 bases each). V was cut by 5 bases and J by 4 bases, with 21 bases left in between. The CDR3 totals 17 residues. In germline, CDR1 is SGHTA, CDR2 FQGTGA. CDR3 residues: CASSLGARGVGYNEQFF. In DNA form, the CDR3 reads TGTGCCAGCAGCCTAGGGGCACGGGGAGTGGGTTACAATGAGCAGTTCTTC.

This clonotype has a handful of counts. The rearrangement links TRBV6-2 or TRBV6-3 to TRBJ2-1, with 9 bases matching TRBD2. The CDR3 has 16 amino acids. Germline V gives CDR1 MNHEY, CDR2 SVGEGT. Losses at the gene ends were 5 bases for V and 8 bases for J; bases not matched to a gene: 13. DNA of the CDR3: TGTGCCAGCAGTAGTTGGGTAGCGGGGGCCCAGGATGAGCAGTTCTTC. Encoded protein: CASSSWVAGAQDEQFF.

This clonotype was picked up many times. The chain is built from TRBV20-1 and TRBJ1-1; 7 bases agree with TRBD1. The CDR3 loop spans 13 amino acids. V shed 5 bases and J 7 bases; nucleotides not matched to a gene: 10. In germline, CDR1 is DFQATT, CDR2 SNEGSKA (reference sequence). The chain's CDR3 is CSARDSKEIEAFF. Written as DNA, the CDR3 is TGCAGTGCTCGGGACAGCAAAGAAATTGAAGCTTTCTTT.

This clonotype came up a few times. The chain links TRBV7-2 to TRBJ2-3; no firm D call. Looked up from germline, CDR1 is SGHTA and CDR2 is FQGNSA. CDR3 length: 13 amino acids. Trimming stripped 2 bases from V and 6 bases from J, with 9 bases between. The CDR3 protein is CASSLWRGDTQYF. CDR3 nucleotide sequence: TGTGCCAGCAGCTTATGGCGCGGTGATACGCAGTATTTT. The full variable domain, completed using reference TRBV7-2 and TRBJ2-3, is GAGVSQSPSNKVTEKGKDVELRCDPISGHTALYWYRQSLGQGLEFLIYFQGNSAPDKSGLPSDRFSAERTGGSVSTLTIQRTQQEDSAVYLCASSLWRGDTQYFGPGTRLTVL.

This clonotype showed up many times. This rearrangement joins TRBV3-1 to TRBJ2-7; TRBD2 agrees at 9 bases. The CDR3 consists of 14 residues. Trimming took 6 bases from V and 2 from J; bases not matched to a gene: 5. Germline V gene lookup returns CDR1 LGHDT and CDR2 YNNKEL (reference sequence). This chain's CDR3 is CASSRASGAYEQYF. DNA for the CDR3: TGTGCCAGCAGTCGGGCTAGCGGGGCCTACGAGCAGTACTTC.

This clonotype was seen many times. This chain uses TRBV6-6 with TRBJ1-1; 7 bases fit TRBD1. V was clipped by 6 bases and J by 10 bases; unmatched bases: 11. Germline V CDR1 and CDR2: MNHNY, SVGAGI (reference sequence). The CDR3 spans 13 residues. CDR3 region: CASSPSWQGGAFF. The CDR3 coding sequence is TGTGCCAGCAGCCCCAGCTGGCAGGGGGGAGCTTTCTTT.

This clonotype was found many times. This rearrangement joins TRBV18 to TRBJ2-3, with D unresolved. Trimming removed 5 bases from V and 2 bases from J, with 5 bases in between. Germline lookup yields CDR1 KGHSH and CDR2 LQKENI. This CDR3 is 12 amino acids long. The CDR3, as DNA: TGTGCCAGCTCATCCCTCACAGATACGCAGTATTTT. It translates to CASSSLTDTQYF. Complete variable domain (other parts from reference TRBV18 and TRBJ2-3): NAGVMQNPRHLVRRRGQEARLRCSPMKGHSHVYWYRQLPEEGLKFMVYLQKENIIDESGMPKERFSAEFPKEGPSILRIQQVVRGDSAAYFCASSSLTDTQYFGPGTRLTVL.

CDR3 loop: CSAPRGGAGELFF. The CDR3 nucleotides are TGCAGTGCTCCTCGCGGGGGGGCCGGGGAGCTGTTTTTT. V is TRBV20-1 and J is TRBJ2-2, with 9 bases aligning to TRBD2. Germline CDR1 and CDR2: DFQATT and SNEGSKA (reference sequence). The J segment lost 6 bases and the V segment lost 5 bases, leaving 4 bases of the junction unmatched. This CDR3 comprises 13 residues.